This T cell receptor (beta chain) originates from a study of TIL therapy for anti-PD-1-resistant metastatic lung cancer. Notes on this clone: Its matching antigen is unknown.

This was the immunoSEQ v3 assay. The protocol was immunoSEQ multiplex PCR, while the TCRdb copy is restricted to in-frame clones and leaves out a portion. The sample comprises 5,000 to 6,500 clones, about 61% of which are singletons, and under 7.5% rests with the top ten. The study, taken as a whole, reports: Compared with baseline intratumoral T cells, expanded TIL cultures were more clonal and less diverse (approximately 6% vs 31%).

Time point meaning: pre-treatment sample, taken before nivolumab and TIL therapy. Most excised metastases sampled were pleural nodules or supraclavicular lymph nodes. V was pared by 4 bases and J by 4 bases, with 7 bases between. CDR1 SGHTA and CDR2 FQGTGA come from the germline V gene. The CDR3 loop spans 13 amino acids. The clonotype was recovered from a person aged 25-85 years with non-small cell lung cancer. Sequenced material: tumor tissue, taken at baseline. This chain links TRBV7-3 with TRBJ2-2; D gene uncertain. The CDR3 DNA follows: TGTGCCAGCAGCTCATGGGGCACCGGGGAGCTGTTTTTT. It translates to CASSSWGTGELFF.